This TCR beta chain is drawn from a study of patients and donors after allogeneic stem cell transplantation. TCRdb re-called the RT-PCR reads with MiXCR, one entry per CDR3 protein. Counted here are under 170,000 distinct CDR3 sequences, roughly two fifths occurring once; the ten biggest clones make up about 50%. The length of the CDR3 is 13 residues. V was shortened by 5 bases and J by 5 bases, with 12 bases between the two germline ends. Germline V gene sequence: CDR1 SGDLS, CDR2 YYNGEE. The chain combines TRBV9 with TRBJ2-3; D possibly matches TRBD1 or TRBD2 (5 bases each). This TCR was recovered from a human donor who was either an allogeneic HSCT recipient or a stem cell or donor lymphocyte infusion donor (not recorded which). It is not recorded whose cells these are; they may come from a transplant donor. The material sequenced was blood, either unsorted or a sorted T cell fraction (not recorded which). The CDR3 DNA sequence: TGTGCCAGCAGGGGACCTAGCCGAGATACGCAGTATTTT. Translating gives CASRGPSRDTQYF.